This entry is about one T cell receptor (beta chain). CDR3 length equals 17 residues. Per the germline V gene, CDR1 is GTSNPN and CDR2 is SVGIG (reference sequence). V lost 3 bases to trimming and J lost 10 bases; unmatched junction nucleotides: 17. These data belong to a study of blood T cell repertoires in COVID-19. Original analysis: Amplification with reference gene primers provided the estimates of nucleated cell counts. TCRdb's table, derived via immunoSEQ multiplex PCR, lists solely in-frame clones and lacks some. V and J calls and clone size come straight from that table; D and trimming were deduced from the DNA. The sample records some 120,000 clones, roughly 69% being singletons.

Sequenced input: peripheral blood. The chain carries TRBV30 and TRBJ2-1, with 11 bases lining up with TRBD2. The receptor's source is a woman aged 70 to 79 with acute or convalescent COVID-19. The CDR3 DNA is TGTGCCTGGAGAAGTGGGTTGCTAGCGGGAGGTTTTAACGAGCAGTTCTTC. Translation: CAWRSGLLAGGFNEQFF.